The source of this T cell receptor (beta chain) is a study of metastatic and nonmetastatic thyroid tumors. Across the study: Comparison of repertoires was carried out across blood and tumor or nodule tissue from malignant and benign thyroid patients. Study observations and caveats: Malignant thyroid tumors reportedly exceeded benign nodules significantly in TCR beta diversity, with the difference appearing in blood and tumor.

This clone was found once. Its antigen is unknown. Study processing details: The authors used CDR3 differences across clinicopathological groups to build a distant-metastasis classifier for papillary thyroid cancer. Using MiXCR, TCRdb reanalyzed the PCR reads. The V and J calls follow TCRdb's processing rather than the paper's. The sample contains 12,000 or so clones, more than 25% of which appear only once. All patients were untreated before thyroid surgery. The material sequenced was adjacent normal tissue. This clonotype was obtained from a male donor with papillary thyroid cancer or a benign thyroid nodule (not recorded which). Some clones in this sample may be carry-over from other donors' samples.

The CDR3 sequence: CASSHASGVYNEQFF. CDR3 bases: TGTGCCAGCAGCCATGCTAGCGGAGTCTACAATGAGCAGTTCTTC. The J gene is TRBJ2-1, the V gene TRBV11-1, with 7 positions matching TRBD2. V lost 5 bases and J lost 3; bases outside the gene matches: 7. CDR3 size: 15 residues. The germline V gene encodes CDR1 SGHAT and CDR2 FQDESV (reference sequence).